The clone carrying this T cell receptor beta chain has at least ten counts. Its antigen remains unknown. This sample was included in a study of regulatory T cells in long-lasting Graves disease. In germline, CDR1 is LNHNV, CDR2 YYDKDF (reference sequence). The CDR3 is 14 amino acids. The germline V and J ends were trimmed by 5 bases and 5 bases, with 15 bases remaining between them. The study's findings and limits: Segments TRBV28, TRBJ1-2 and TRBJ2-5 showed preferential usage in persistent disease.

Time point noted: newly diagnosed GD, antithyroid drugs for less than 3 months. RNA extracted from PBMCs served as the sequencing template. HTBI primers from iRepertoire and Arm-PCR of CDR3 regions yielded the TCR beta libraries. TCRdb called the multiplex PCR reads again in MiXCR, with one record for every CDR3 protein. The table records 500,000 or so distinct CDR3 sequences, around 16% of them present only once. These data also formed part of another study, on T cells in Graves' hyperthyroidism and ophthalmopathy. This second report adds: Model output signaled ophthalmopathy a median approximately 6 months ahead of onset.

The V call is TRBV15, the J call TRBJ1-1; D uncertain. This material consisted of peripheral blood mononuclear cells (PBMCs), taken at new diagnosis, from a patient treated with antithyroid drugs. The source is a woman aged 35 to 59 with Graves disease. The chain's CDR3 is CATSGSPWGTEAFF. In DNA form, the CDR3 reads TGTGCCACCAGCGGGTCCCCCTGGGGAACTGAAGCTTTCTTT.